This T cell receptor beta chain appears in the sequencing data of a study of tumor-infiltrating lymphocytes in oesophageal squamous cell carcinoma. TCRdb re-analysed the PCR reads in MiXCR, keeping a single row per CDR3 protein. The data hold around 6,200 distinct CDR3 sequences, with roughly 14% observed a single time. This clonotype was recorded at least ten times. A much larger clone differs from this one at a single base, so this may be a read error. V lost 2 bases and J 11 bases, leaving 9 bases between the germline ends. This CDR3 is 11 amino acids long. The TCR comes from a male donor with esophageal squamous cell carcinoma. Sequenced: esophageal tumor tissue. V is TRBV12-3 or TRBV12-4 and J is TRBJ2-5; D is unresolved. CDR3 nucleotide sequence: TGTGCCAGCAGTTTAAGGGATGAGCAGTACTTC. Its translation is CASSLRDEQYF.